The 26 T cell receptor beta chains reported below all come from one sample, sequenced in a study of T cells expressing NK-cell markers. TCRdb re-analyzed the 5' RACE reads; it lists each CDR3 protein once, without DNA. The repertoire table contains over 150,000 distinct CDR3 sequences. The sequencing sample was made of blood T cells: a sorted CD56 or NKG2C T cell subset, CD4+ or CD8+ T cells, or bulk PBMC T cells (not recorded which). Every receptor here comes from a woman aged 45 to 65 in good health.

The genes are TRBV12-3 or TRBV12-4 and TRBJ2-1; the TCRdb call, TRBD2, lacks DNA for checking. The CDR3 spans 15 residues. The CDR3 sequence: CASSSLAGWGAEQFF.

The V and J genes are TRBV27 and TRBJ2-5; TCRdb gives TRBD2 as the D gene, but with no DNA this cannot be confirmed. The CDR3 is 16 amino acids. Germline loops: CDR1 MNHEY, CDR2 SMNVEV (reference sequence). The CDR3 sequence is CASSPGLAGAGETQYF.

This CDR3 is CSAETGNSYEQYF. This chain connects TRBV29-1 to TRBJ2-7; TCRdb selects TRBD1, and the lack of DNA leaves this call unchecked. This CDR3 has 13 residues. Germline V CDR1 and CDR2: SQVTM, ANQGSEA.

The rearrangement links TRBV12-3 or TRBV12-4 to TRBJ1-1; TCRdb lists TRBD1, though no DNA is available to test this call. CDR3 length equals 14 residues. CDR3 protein: CASRDGGGFTEAFF.

This chain links TRBV5-5 with TRBJ2-7; as DNA is missing, the TRBD1 call by TCRdb cannot be tested. Germline-derived CDR1 and CDR2 are SGHKS and YYEKEE (reference sequence). The CDR3 has 18 residues. The chain's CDR3 is CASSSPLSGTLTSYEQYF.

The chain has TRBV27 and TRBJ2-2. This CDR3 comprises 15 residues. Germline V lookup: CDR1 MNHEY, CDR2 SMNVEV (reference sequence). The chain's CDR3 is CASSLSGLNTGELFF.

CDR3 protein: CASSLVHWDEQFF. This chain joins TRBV12-3 or TRBV12-4 and TRBJ2-1. The CDR3 runs to 13 residues.

The V and J genes are TRBV24-1 and TRBJ2-1; TCRdb names TRBD1, which stays unverified in the absence of DNA. This CDR3 comprises 18 residues. Germline V gives CDR1 KGHDR, CDR2 SFDVKD. The CDR3 loop is CATGGGLVGSSSYNEQFF.

The chain uses TRBV11-2 and TRBJ2-2; as DNA is missing, the TRBD1 call by TCRdb cannot be tested. The CDR3 totals 16 residues. Germline V CDR1 and CDR2: SGHAT, FQNNGV. The chain's CDR3 is CASSTPGTALTGELFF.

The rearrangement uses TRBV12-3 or TRBV12-4 and TRBJ2-7; TCRdb's D call of TRBD1 is untestable without DNA. This CDR3 region has 15 residues. CDR3 residues: CASSSTGGGYYEQYF.

CDR3 sequence reads: CASRDDMTLYGYTF. The chain has TRBV6-5 and TRBJ1-2. The CDR3 sequence is 14 residues long. The germline V gene encodes CDR1 MNHEY and CDR2 SVGAGI.

The chain joins TRBV13 to TRBJ1-1. CDR3 length: 12 amino acids. Germline CDR1 and CDR2: PRHDT and FYEKMQ (reference sequence). CDR3 loop: CASSLGGIEAFF. The variable domain in full, with the rest retrieved from reference TRBV13 and TRBJ1-1, is AAGVIQSPRHLIKEKRETATLKCYPIPRHDTVYWYQQGPGQDPQFLISFYEKMQSDKGSIPDRFSAQQFSDYHSELNMSSLELGDSALYFCASSLGGIEAFFGQGTRLTVV.

The chain employs TRBV20-1 and TRBJ2-5; with no DNA, the TCRdb D assignment of TRBD2 cannot be verified. The CDR3 loop spans 13 amino acids. Germline V gives CDR1 DFQATT, CDR2 SNEGSKA (reference sequence). The CDR3: CSARRGGRETQYF.

The chain has TRBV9 and TRBJ2-4. This CDR3 has 14 residues. CDR1 SGDLS and CDR2 YYNGEE come from the germline V gene. The CDR3 sequence is CASSAGLAKNIQYF.

This rearrangement joins TRBV7-8 to TRBJ2-7; the D gene TCRdb calls, TRBD1, cannot be checked with no DNA. The CDR3 runs to 15 residues. Germline lookup yields CDR1 SGHVS and CDR2 FQNEAQ. CDR3 sequence: CASSGTGGYSYEQYF.

The rearrangement uses TRBV15 and TRBJ2-3. The CDR3 contains 15 residues. The germline V gene has CDR1 LNHNV and CDR2 YYDKDF (reference sequence). The CDR3 sequence is CATSSVLGSTDTQYF.

The chain is built from TRBV5-6 and TRBJ2-1. The CDR3 loop spans 12 amino acids. Germline CDR1 is SGHDT and CDR2 is YYEEEE. CDR3 loop: CASSIGRKEQFF.

CDR3 region: CASRAAEHTGELFF. V and J are TRBV6-5 and TRBJ2-2; TCRdb outputs TRBD1, but without DNA this stays unchecked. CDR3 length: 14 residues. Germline values: CDR1 MNHEY, CDR2 SVGAGI.

The genes are TRBV12-3 or TRBV12-4 and TRBJ2-3; no DNA is available, so the TRBD2 call from TCRdb remains unchecked. The CDR3 runs to 19 residues. The CDR3: CASSSQGGSSGDHTDTQYF.

The chain couples TRBV9 to TRBJ1-1; TCRdb's D gene call, TRBD1, goes unchecked for lack of DNA. Germline CDR1 reads SGDLS; CDR2 reads YYNGEE. The CDR3 length is 11 residues. CDR3 sequence: CASAGDRGFFF.

This chain's CDR3 is CAWSKEGLNSPLHF. The chain recombines TRBV30 with TRBJ1-6; TCRdb's D call of TRBD1 is untestable without DNA. Germline values: CDR1 GTSNPN, CDR2 SVGIG (reference sequence). The CDR3 is 14 residues long.

J is TRBJ2-1 and V is TRBV29-1; the D gene TCRdb calls, TRBD2, cannot be checked with no DNA. The CDR3 is 13 residues long. Germline lookup yields CDR1 SQVTM and CDR2 ANQGSEA. CDR3 amino acids: CSDTAGGYNEQFF.

The J gene is TRBJ2-3, the V gene TRBV6-5; the D gene TCRdb calls, TRBD1, cannot be checked with no DNA. Looked up from germline, CDR1 is MNHEY and CDR2 is SVGAGI. CDR3 length: 13 residues. CDR3 residues: CASGRPNTDTQYF.

V usage is TRBV19 and J usage is TRBJ1-1; TCRdb designates TRBD1, a call that cannot be tested without DNA. There are 14 residues in the CDR3. The germline CDR1 and CDR2 sequences are LNHDA and SQIVND (reference sequence). The CDR3 region is CASSSQGLDTEAFF.

The J gene is TRBJ2-5, the V gene TRBV3-1. The CDR3 extends over 15 amino acids. The V gene's germline CDR1 is LGHDT and CDR2 YNNKEL (reference sequence). This CDR3 is CASSQDRGPGETQYF.

The chain combines TRBV5-1 with TRBJ2-7; TCRdb lists TRBD2, though no DNA is available to test this call. The CDR3 runs to 18 residues. CDR1 is SGHRS and CDR2 is YFSETQ in the germline V gene. The CDR3 loop reads CASSLNLLVAGGPNEQYF.